These T cell receptor beta chains were read from a single sample in a study of PD-1 blockade in classical Hodgkin lymphoma. Produced via immunoSEQ multiplex PCR; TCRdb's table is partial and in-frame only. The table records more than 45,000 clones, approximately 90% of them present only once. The sample here was peripheral blood mononuclear cells (PBMCs), taken before the second cycle of nivolumab. Every receptor here comes from a human donor with classical Hodgkin lymphoma. CDR3s include the opening cysteine and the closing phenylalanine or tryptophan. D genes are given only for firm matches. A clone size is listed for some rows: how often the clone was seen (once, few, many), or a class if it is expanded.

v_gene	j_gene	d_gene	abundance	CDR3aa	CDR3nt
TRBV7-8	TRBJ1-6	.	.	CASSAGQHNSPLHF	TGTGCCAGCAGCGCCGGACAACATAATTCACCCCTCCACTTT
TRBV4-2	TRBJ1-4	.	.	CASSQEGNSRNEKLFF	TGTGCCAGCAGCCAAGAAGGAAATTCCAGAAATGAAAAACTGTTTTTT
TRBV25-1	TRBJ1-1	.	once	CASSTNAEAFF	TGTGCCAGCAGTACCAACGCTGAAGCTTTCTTT
TRBV5-1	TRBJ1-2	.	.	CASSREVGTSMGYTF	TGCGCCAGCAGCAGAGAGGTAGGGACCTCCATGGGCTACACCTTC
TRBV5-1	TRBJ2-1	TRBD2	.	CASSFLSGGAYEQFF	TGCGCCAGCAGCTTTCTGAGCGGGGGGGCTTATGAGCAGTTCTTC
TRBV5-1	TRBJ2-5	TRBD2	.	CASSLEGWLAGSETQYF	TGCGCCAGCAGCTTGGAGGGGTGGTTAGCGGGATCAGAGACCCAGTACTTC
TRBV5-1	TRBJ2-2	.	.	CASSPGGGGTGELFF	TGCGCCAGCAGCCCCGGAGGGGGGGGCACCGGGGAGCTGTTTTTT
TRBV4-3	TRBJ2-7	.	.	CASSQDFRADSEQYF	TGCGCCAGCAGCCAAGATTTCCGGGCGGATAGCGAGCAGTACTTC
TRBV7-3	TRBJ1-5	TRBD1	.	CASSDWDRGQPQHF	TGTGCCAGCAGCGACTGGGACAGGGGGCAGCCCCAGCATTTT
TRBV11-2	TRBJ2-7	.	once	CASWANREQYF	TGTGCCAGCTGGGCCAACCGCGAGCAGTACTTC
TRBV5-6	TRBJ1-6	TRBD1	.	CASSSPGQGFVSPLHF	TGTGCCAGCAGTTCTCCGGGACAGGGATTCGTATCACCCCTCCACTTT
TRBV7-3	TRBJ2-2	TRBD1	.	CASSIQTGDTGELFF	TGTGCCAGCAGCATACAAACAGGGGACACCGGGGAGCTGTTTTTT
TRBV30	TRBJ2-3	TRBD2	.	CAWSVAAGGNTDTQYF	TGTGCCTGGAGTGTAGCAGCGGGGGGGAACACAGATACGCAGTATTTT
TRBV6-5	TRBJ1-5	.	.	CASSPLGGNQPQHF	TGTGCCAGCAGTCCGCTGGGGGGCAATCAGCCCCAGCATTTT
TRBV27	TRBJ1-4	.	once	CASSPGPYHLQTNEKLFF	TGTGCCAGCAGTCCCGGACCCTACCACCTACAAACTAATGAAAAACTGTTTTTT
TRBV7-9	TRBJ2-7	.	once	CASSPGSYEQYF	TGTGCCAGCAGCCCCGGGTCCTACGAGCAGTACTTC
TRBV25-1	TRBJ1-5	.	.	CASSEVGHYSNQPQHF	TGTGCCAGCAGTGAGGTGGGACACTATAGCAATCAGCCCCAGCATTTT
TRBV5-4	TRBJ2-1	TRBD1	.	CASSQTGTVDNEQFF	TGTGCCAGCAGCCAAACCGGGACAGTCGACAATGAGCAGTTCTTC
TRBV9	TRBJ2-5	TRBD2	.	CASSHPGTSGGARETQYF	TGTGCCAGCAGCCACCCCGGGACTAGCGGGGGCGCTCGAGAGACCCAGTACTTC
TRBV6-6	TRBJ2-7	.	.	CASRNIYYEQYF	TGTGCCAGCAGAAATATTTACTACGAGCAGTACTTC
TRBV29-1	TRBJ2-7	.	.	CSVEDGGPYEQYF	TGCAGCGTTGAAGATGGGGGCCCCTACGAGCAGTACTTC
TRBV28	TRBJ2-7	TRBD2	once	CASSLGGTSGRAPGEQYF	TGTGCCAGCAGTTTAGGGGGGACTAGCGGGAGGGCCCCGGGTGAGCAGTACTTC
TRBV27	TRBJ1-5	.	.	CASSFNGQPQHF	TGTGCCAGCAGTTTTAACGGTCAGCCCCAGCATTTT
TRBV7-6	TRBJ2-2	TRBD2	.	CASSLVLAGGSGELFF	TGTGCCAGCAGCTTAGTGCTAGCGGGCGGGTCCGGGGAGCTGTTTTTT
TRBV27	TRBJ1-2	TRBD1	.	CASSPQGAFYGYTF	TGTGCCAGCTCCCCCCAGGGGGCGTTCTATGGCTACACCTTC
TRBV7-9	TRBJ2-1	TRBD2	.	CASSQTSGDYNEQFF	TGTGCCAGCAGCCAAACTAGCGGTGACTACAATGAGCAGTTCTTC
TRBV28	TRBJ2-1	.	.	CATGDQGPYNEQFF	TGTGCCACCGGTGACCAGGGACCTTACAATGAGCAGTTCTTC
TRBV9	TRBJ2-3	TRBD2	.	CASSVAAASGGARDTQYF	TGTGCCAGCAGCGTAGCTGCGGCTAGCGGGGGGGCACGAGATACGCAGTATTTT
TRBV5-6	TRBJ2-1	TRBD1	once	CASSFSGTGVHNEQFF	TGTGCCAGCAGCTTTTCCGGGACAGGGGTCCACAATGAGCAGTTCTTC
TRBV6-1	TRBJ2-7	TRBD1	.	CASSGGTASYEQYF	TGTGCCAGCAGTGGAGGGACAGCTTCCTACGAGCAGTACTTC
TRBV2	TRBJ1-4	TRBD1	.	CASRLPGQGNEKLFF	TGTGCCAGCAGGCTGCCGGGACAGGGAAATGAAAAACTGTTTTTT